This T cell receptor beta chain was obtained from a study of spatial heterogeneity in lung cancer. Whole-study context: Detection consistently captured more beta-chain sequences than alpha-chain sequences.

The sample's time point: sample taken at primary tumor resection. Whole RNA was taken from tumor, nontumor lung or frozen PBMC; it was then sequenced unsorted. The donors, around 71 patients with untreated early-stage non-small cell lung cancer, provided the samples. TCRdb re-called the 5' RACE reads through MiXCR, storing one row per CDR3 protein. The table records about 50,000 distinct CDR3 sequences, less than 8.5% of them present only once. The CDR3 covers 23 residues. V was pared by 0 bases and J by 2 bases, with 23 bases of the junction left unmatched. Germline loops: CDR1 DFQATT, CDR2 SNEGSKA (reference sequence).

The sequencing used PBMCs, collected at surgery. The TCR comes from a female donor with early-stage non-small cell lung cancer. This rearrangement joins TRBV20-1 to TRBJ2-3, with 13 bases identical to TRBD2. CDR3 in amino acids: CSARDPRPGSRTSGGRNTDTQYF. CDR3 bases: TGCAGTGCTAGAGATCCTCGTCCTGGGTCTCGGACTAGCGGGGGCCGGAACACAGATACGCAGTATTTT.